This T cell receptor beta chain was identified in a study of tumour-infiltrating T cells in Burkitt lymphoma. Study-wide background: Overall and progression-free survival were predicted by productive clonality.

The CDR3 is 14 amino acids. V shed 5 bases and J 4 bases; nucleotides not matched to a gene: 6. Germline V gene sequence: CDR1 LNHDA, CDR2 SQIVND (reference sequence). TCRdb's copy holds only in-frame clones and misses some; the assay was immunoSEQ multiplex PCR. The data contain about 5,600 clones, approximately 16% of them singletons. This clone was found a few times. This TCR came from a human donor with diffuse large B-cell lymphoma. Sequencing was done on a sample of tumor tissue. The chain is built from TRBV19 and TRBJ1-2, with 8 nucleotides matching TRBD1. For the CDR3, the DNA is TGTGCCAGTAGTGCGGGACAGGTCGTCTATGGCTACACCTTC. This translates into CASSAGQVVYGYTF.